This is a list of T cell receptor beta chains from one sample in a study of beta chain features in type 1 diabetes. The data were produced by immunoSEQ multiplex PCR, yet TCRdb's version contains in-frame clones alone and is incomplete. The table records over 200,000 clones, approximately 10% of them present only once. Source material: naive CD4+ T cells from blood. Source of these receptors: a man aged 25 to 40 with type 1 diabetes. CDR3s include the opening cysteine and the closing phenylalanine or tryptophan. The D gene is left open where the match is weak. Clone sizes are given selectively: once, few, many, or a class where the clone is expanded.

12	few	TRBV5-1	.	TRBJ2-7	TGCGCCAGCAGCTCCGGGGATTACGAGCAGTACTTC	CASSSGDYEQYF
14	.	TRBV27	.	TRBJ1-6	TGTGCCAGCAGCCCTGAACTCTATAATTCACCCCTCCACTTT	CASSPELYNSPLHF
14	.	TRBV29-1	.	TRBJ2-7	TGCAGCGTTGGATGGTCAGGGGCGACCTACGAGCAGTACTTC	CSVGWSGATYEQYF
16	few	TRBV9	.	TRBJ2-3	TGTGCCAGCAGCGTAGTGGGCAGCACTAGCACAGATACGCAGTATTTT	CASSVVGSTSTDTQYF
15	few	TRBV5-1	.	TRBJ1-5	TGCGCCAGCAGCTTGGGAACAGCAAGCAATCAGCCCCAGCATTTT	CASSLGTASNQPQHF
16	few	TRBV7-9	.	TRBJ1-6	TGTGCCAGCAGCTTAGCGTCGAGCTCCTATAATTCACCCCTCCACTTT	CASSLASSSYNSPLHF
14	few	TRBV30	.	TRBJ2-7	TGTGCCTGGAGGGACAGACAGGAGTTCTACGAGCAGTACTTC	CAWRDRQEFYEQYF
12	.	TRBV18	.	TRBJ1-1	TGTGCCAGCTCGAAGCGGGACACTGAAGCTTTCTTT	CASSKRDTEAFF
12	.	TRBV14	.	TRBJ2-1	TGTGCCAGCAGCGCCCCACGGCAGGGGCAGTTCTTC	CASSAPRQGQFF
15	.	TRBV19	TRBD1	TRBJ2-7	TGTGCCAGTAGTATCGGGCAGGGGGCCACCTACGAGCAGTACTTC	CASSIGQGATYEQYF
14	few	TRBV28	TRBD1	TRBJ2-3	TGTGCCAGCAAGACAGGGGGACTCACAGATACGCAGTATTTT	CASKTGGLTDTQYF
14	few	TRBV5-1	.	TRBJ1-5	TGCGCCAGCAAACAGGCCCCTGGGAATCAGCCCCAGCATTTT	CASKQAPGNQPQHF
15	.	TRBV9	TRBD1	TRBJ2-1	TGTGCCAGCAGCTCAACGTTTTTAGGGGGCCATGAGCAGTTCTTC	CASSSTFLGGHEQFF
15	.	TRBV2	.	TRBJ2-1	TGTGCCAGCAGTGAGCAGCGTCAGGGCTACAATGAGCAGTTCTTC	CASSEQRQGYNEQFF
16	few	TRBV4-3	.	TRBJ1-1	TGCGCCAGCAGCCAAGAAGTCGCACTGCCGAACACTGAAGCTTTCTTT	CASSQEVALPNTEAFF
12	.	TRBV6-6	TRBD1	TRBJ2-7	TGTGCCAGCAGGACAGGGAGCTACGAGCAGTACTTC	CASRTGSYEQYF
13	.	TRBV11-1	.	TRBJ1-1	TGTGCCAGCAGCTTAAAGCTGAACACTGAAGCTTTCTTT	CASSLKLNTEAFF
15	few	TRBV27	.	TRBJ1-6	TGTGCCAGCAGTTTATGGGCAGTTGATAATTCACCCCTCCACTTT	CASSLWAVDNSPLHF
15	few	TRBV7-9	.	TRBJ2-5	TGTGCCAGCAGCGCGCGCCTAGGACAGCAAGAGACCCAGTACTTC	CASSARLGQQETQYF
17	.	TRBV12-5	TRBD1	TRBJ2-6	TGTGCTAGTGGTTTGGGAATGACAGGGGCTGGGGCCAACGTCCTGACTTTC	CASGLGMTGAGANVLTF
14	few	TRBV5-1	.	TRBJ2-7	TGCGCCAGCAGCTTGAGGAACAGGGACTACGAGCAGTACTTC	CASSLRNRDYEQYF
15	.	TRBV4-3	.	TRBJ2-7	TGCGCCAGCAGCCAGCTAGGTCCGACCCCCTACGAGCAGTACTTC	CASSQLGPTPYEQYF
15	few	TRBV5-1	TRBD1	TRBJ2-7	TGCGCCAGCAGCGAGGCCGGGACAGGGGAAGAAGAGCAGTACTTC	CASSEAGTGEEEQYF
11	.	TRBV2	.	TRBJ2-5	TGTGCCAGCAGTCCAGAAGAGACCCAGTACTTC	CASSPEETQYF
16	few	TRBV2	TRBD2	TRBJ2-2	TGTGCCAGCAGTCTAGCGGGGGGACTGAACACCGGGGAGCTGTTTTTT	CASSLAGGLNTGELFF